The rows below give T cell receptor beta chains drawn from one sample of a study of shared clonotypes between healthy human individuals. Some clones are missing from TCRdb's copy, which holds only in-frame ones; the method was immunoSEQ multiplex PCR. The table records over 2 million clones, under 95% of them present only once. Sequencing input: naive CD4+ T cells from PBMCs. All receptors come from a man younger than 35 in good health. Some clones in this sample may be carry-over from other donors' samples. Each CDR3 is given with its conserved first and last residue. A D gene is named only where the DNA matches it firmly. Some rows mark clone size as missing; the rest say once, few, many or name a class of expanded clone.

j_call: TRBJ2-5
clone_size: once
d_call: NA
v_call: TRBV29-1
cdr3_nt: TGCAGCGTTGAGACTCCCGGGCGAGAGACCCAGTACTTC
cdr3_aa: CSVETPGRETQYF

j_call: TRBJ2-1
clone_size: NA
d_call: TRBD2
v_call: TRBV28
cdr3_nt: TGTGCCAGCAGTACCGCTAGCGGGCGGTACAATGAGCAGTTCTTC
cdr3_aa: CASSTASGRYNEQFF

j_call: TRBJ2-3
clone_size: NA
d_call: NA
v_call: TRBV9
cdr3_nt: TGTGCCAGCAGCGTTGGGGGGTGGTCAGATACGCAGTATTTT
cdr3_aa: CASSVGGWSDTQYF

j_call: TRBJ2-1
clone_size: NA
d_call: TRBD1
v_call: TRBV7-9
cdr3_nt: TGTGCCAGCAGCCCCCTTGACAGGGGCACCTACAATGAGCAGTTCTTC
cdr3_aa: CASSPLDRGTYNEQFF

j_call: TRBJ2-5
clone_size: NA
d_call: TRBD2
v_call: TRBV18
cdr3_nt: TGTGCCAGCTCCTGGACTAGGCGAGAGACCCAGTACTTC
cdr3_aa: CASSWTRRETQYF

j_call: TRBJ2-7
clone_size: NA
d_call: TRBD1
v_call: TRBV10-3
cdr3_nt: TGTGCCATCCGGGGGACAGGTAGGGACGAGCAGTACTTC
cdr3_aa: CAIRGTGRDEQYF

j_call: TRBJ1-3
clone_size: NA
d_call: NA
v_call: TRBV7-2
cdr3_nt: TGTGCCAGCAGCTTAGCTGGAACGAGAAGCTCTGGAAACACCATATATTTT
cdr3_aa: CASSLAGTRSSGNTIYF

j_call: TRBJ2-1
clone_size: NA
d_call: NA
v_call: TRBV27
cdr3_nt: TGTGCCAGCAGTTTTGACAGGTCCTACAATGAGCAGTTCTTC
cdr3_aa: CASSFDRSYNEQFF

j_call: TRBJ1-5
clone_size: NA
d_call: TRBD1
v_call: TRBV28
cdr3_nt: TGTGCCGTGGGACAGCCGAATCAGCCCCAGCATTTT
cdr3_aa: CAVGQPNQPQHF

j_call: TRBJ2-1
clone_size: NA
d_call: NA
v_call: TRBV5-6
cdr3_nt: TGTGCCAGCAGCCCCCCCGCGGGAAGCTCCTACAATGAGCAGTTCTTC
cdr3_aa: CASSPPAGSSYNEQFF

j_call: TRBJ2-1
clone_size: NA
d_call: TRBD2
v_call: TRBV18
cdr3_nt: TGTGCCAGCTCACCAGGACTAGCGGGCTTCTCCTACAATGAGCAGTTCTTC
cdr3_aa: CASSPGLAGFSYNEQFF

j_call: TRBJ2-1
clone_size: few
d_call: NA
v_call: TRBV6-1
cdr3_nt: TGTGCCAGCAGGGGATACAATGAGCAGTTCTTC
cdr3_aa: CASRGYNEQFF

j_call: TRBJ2-7
clone_size: NA
d_call: TRBD2
v_call: TRBV5-1
cdr3_nt: TGCGCCAGCAGCTTGGGTACTAGCGGGAGGGCCTACGAGCAGTACTTC
cdr3_aa: CASSLGTSGRAYEQYF

j_call: TRBJ2-3
clone_size: NA
d_call: TRBD2
v_call: TRBV7-7
cdr3_nt: TGTGCCAGCAGCTTACTCTCCGGGACTAGCGGGAGAGGGAGCACAGATACGCAGTATTTT
cdr3_aa: CASSLLSGTSGRGSTDTQYF

j_call: TRBJ1-3
clone_size: NA
d_call: NA
v_call: TRBV6-6
cdr3_nt: TGTGCCAGCAGTTACTCGATGGGGGGAAACACCATATATTTT
cdr3_aa: CASSYSMGGNTIYF

j_call: TRBJ1-2
clone_size: NA
d_call: TRBD1
v_call: TRBV5-4
cdr3_nt: TGTGCCAGCAGACTGGGACAGGGAGGATATGGCTACACCTTC
cdr3_aa: CASRLGQGGYGYTF

j_call: TRBJ1-5
clone_size: few
d_call: TRBD1
v_call: TRBV19
cdr3_nt: TGTGCCAGTAGGATAAACAGGGGAAGCAATCAGCCCCAGCATTTT
cdr3_aa: CASRINRGSNQPQHF

j_call: TRBJ2-5
clone_size: NA
d_call: NA
v_call: TRBV30
cdr3_nt: TGTGCCTGGAGTGTACGAAGGGGGGGAGAGACCCAGTACTTC
cdr3_aa: CAWSVRRGGETQYF

j_call: TRBJ2-7
clone_size: NA
d_call: TRBD2
v_call: TRBV9
cdr3_nt: TGTGCCAGCAGCGTAGGGCTAGCGGAGGGGTACGAGCAGTACTTC
cdr3_aa: CASSVGLAEGYEQYF

j_call: TRBJ2-7
clone_size: once
d_call: NA
v_call: TRBV11-1
cdr3_nt: TGTGCCAGCAGCCCACTTCGAGGGCCCTACGAGCAGTACTTC
cdr3_aa: CASSPLRGPYEQYF

j_call: TRBJ2-1
clone_size: NA
d_call: NA
v_call: TRBV9
cdr3_nt: TGTGCCAGCAGCGTACTCGGCGGAAGCTCCTACAATGAGCAGTTCTTC
cdr3_aa: CASSVLGGSSYNEQFF

j_call: TRBJ2-1
clone_size: NA
d_call: NA
v_call: TRBV2
cdr3_nt: TGTGCCAGCAGTGCGGACTGGAGTTACAATGAGCAGTTCTTC
cdr3_aa: CASSADWSYNEQFF

j_call: TRBJ1-2
clone_size: few
d_call: NA
v_call: TRBV28
cdr3_nt: TGTGCCAGCAGTTTGCAGCAGGGGTGGAGAGGCTACACCTTC
cdr3_aa: CASSLQQGWRGYTF

j_call: TRBJ1-1
clone_size: few
d_call: TRBD1
v_call: TRBV5-1
cdr3_nt: TGCGCCAGCAGCTTCGAGACAGGGCTGAACACTGAAGCTTTCTTT
cdr3_aa: CASSFETGLNTEAFF

j_call: TRBJ1-3
clone_size: NA
d_call: NA
v_call: TRBV5-1
cdr3_nt: TGCGCCAGCGGGGCCTACTCTGGAAACACCATATATTTT
cdr3_aa: CASGAYSGNTIYF

j_call: TRBJ2-1
clone_size: NA
d_call: TRBD2
v_call: TRBV7-9
cdr3_nt: TGTGCCAGCAGCTTCCGAGGGACTAGCTTCCACGGGGGTTACAATGAGCAGTTCTTC
cdr3_aa: CASSFRGTSFHGGYNEQFF

j_call: TRBJ2-7
clone_size: NA
d_call: NA
v_call: TRBV5-5
cdr3_nt: TGTGCCAGCAGCTTAACCACAGGCTCCTACGAGCAGTACTTC
cdr3_aa: CASSLTTGSYEQYF

j_call: TRBJ2-3
clone_size: NA
d_call: NA
v_call: TRBV9
cdr3_nt: TGTGCCAGCAGCAGGACTCCATACACAGATACGCAGTATTTT
cdr3_aa: CASSRTPYTDTQYF

j_call: TRBJ2-1
clone_size: NA
d_call: NA
v_call: TRBV25-1
cdr3_nt: TGTGCCAGCAGTGAAGCCCATGAGCAGTTCTTC
cdr3_aa: CASSEAHEQFF

j_call: TRBJ2-7
clone_size: NA
d_call: TRBD1
v_call: TRBV5-1
cdr3_nt: TGCGCCAGCAGCCCCGGACAGGGAGCCTACGAGCAGTACTTC
cdr3_aa: CASSPGQGAYEQYF

j_call: TRBJ2-2
clone_size: NA
d_call: NA
v_call: TRBV11-2
cdr3_nt: TGTGCCAGCAGGCGGGGGCAGGGCGGCGGGGAGCTGTTTTTT
cdr3_aa: CASRRGQGGGELFF

j_call: TRBJ1-5
clone_size: NA
d_call: TRBD1
v_call: TRBV18
cdr3_nt: TGTGCCAGCTCACCAGAGTCTGCAGGGGGTAGGGGCAATCAGCCCCAGCATTTT
cdr3_aa: CASSPESAGGRGNQPQHF

j_call: TRBJ2-7
clone_size: NA
d_call: NA
v_call: TRBV6-1
cdr3_nt: TGTGCCAGCAGTGAGATACTCAGGGACTCGCGCGGACAATACTTC
cdr3_aa: CASSEILRDSRGQYF

j_call: TRBJ2-7
clone_size: NA
d_call: TRBD1
v_call: TRBV10-3
cdr3_nt: TGTGCCATCAGTGACGGGACAGGGCCCTACGAGCAGTACTTC
cdr3_aa: CAISDGTGPYEQYF

j_call: TRBJ1-1
clone_size: NA
d_call: NA
v_call: TRBV19
cdr3_nt: TGTGCCAGCGGCGCCTCAGGGGCCCCCGAGACTGAAGCTTTCTTT
cdr3_aa: CASGASGAPETEAFF

j_call: TRBJ2-7
clone_size: NA
d_call: NA
v_call: TRBV30
cdr3_nt: TGTGCCTGGAGCCCCGGGATCGGGTACGAGCAGTACTTC
cdr3_aa: CAWSPGIGYEQYF

j_call: TRBJ2-7
clone_size: NA
d_call: NA
v_call: TRBV5-1
cdr3_nt: TGCGCCAGCAGCACAGGGACTTCCTACTACGAGCAGTACTTC
cdr3_aa: CASSTGTSYYEQYF

j_call: TRBJ2-1
clone_size: NA
d_call: NA
v_call: TRBV18
cdr3_nt: TGTGCCAGCTCAAGGTCCAGCTCCTACAATGAGCAGTTCTTC
cdr3_aa: CASSRSSSYNEQFF

j_call: TRBJ1-2
clone_size: NA
d_call: NA
v_call: TRBV2
cdr3_nt: TGTGCCAGCAGCACGCAGGGGTCTAACTATGGCTACACCTTC
cdr3_aa: CASSTQGSNYGYTF

j_call: TRBJ1-1
clone_size: NA
d_call: TRBD1
v_call: TRBV5-4
cdr3_nt: TGTGCCAGCAGCTTGGGGGACAGGGTTCACACTGAAGCTTTCTTT
cdr3_aa: CASSLGDRVHTEAFF

j_call: TRBJ2-1
clone_size: NA
d_call: TRBD2
v_call: TRBV5-4
cdr3_nt: TGTGCCAGCAGCCCTACTAGCGGGAGGGCTCGGGAGCAGTTCTTC
cdr3_aa: CASSPTSGRAREQFF

j_call: TRBJ1-1
clone_size: NA
d_call: NA
v_call: TRBV25-1
cdr3_nt: TGTGCCAGCAGTGAATTTTCCGGGCGGCGGGGGGCGCGTACTGAAGCTTTCTTT
cdr3_aa: CASSEFSGRRGARTEAFF

j_call: TRBJ2-7
clone_size: NA
d_call: TRBD1
v_call: TRBV28
cdr3_nt: TGTGCTACGGGACAGGGGGCAGTCGAGCAGTACTTC
cdr3_aa: CATGQGAVEQYF

j_call: TRBJ1-5
clone_size: NA
d_call: TRBD1
v_call: TRBV15
cdr3_nt: TGTGCCACCAGCAGACCGGACAGGGACAATCAGCCCCAGCATTTT
cdr3_aa: CATSRPDRDNQPQHF

j_call: TRBJ1-1
clone_size: NA
d_call: NA
v_call: TRBV10-3
cdr3_nt: TGTGCCATCAGTGGGATCGGGGGCCCTAACACTGAAGCTTTCTTT
cdr3_aa: CAISGIGGPNTEAFF

j_call: TRBJ1-2
clone_size: NA
d_call: TRBD1
v_call: TRBV10-3
cdr3_nt: TGTGCCATCAGAAGGACAGGCTCTAACTATGGCTACACCTTC
cdr3_aa: CAIRRTGSNYGYTF

j_call: TRBJ2-7
clone_size: NA
d_call: TRBD2
v_call: TRBV10-3
cdr3_nt: TGTGCCATCAGTGACACCGGGACTAGCGGGAGGGCAACTGAGCAGTACTTC
cdr3_aa: CAISDTGTSGRATEQYF

j_call: TRBJ2-7
clone_size: few
d_call: NA
v_call: TRBV2
cdr3_nt: TGTGCCAGCATGGCCTACCTCTCCTACGAGCAGTACTTC
cdr3_aa: CASMAYLSYEQYF

j_call: TRBJ2-1
clone_size: NA
d_call: NA
v_call: TRBV5-1
cdr3_nt: TGCGCCAGCAGCGTAGTACTAGGGGGTGATGAGCAGTTCTTC
cdr3_aa: CASSVVLGGDEQFF

j_call: TRBJ1-5
clone_size: NA
d_call: NA
v_call: TRBV28
cdr3_nt: TGTGCCAGTAAAACAGGCAATCAGCCCCAGCATTTT
cdr3_aa: CASKTGNQPQHF

j_call: TRBJ2-1
clone_size: NA
d_call: NA
v_call: TRBV2
cdr3_nt: TGTGCCAGCGTACCACAGGGGGGGATCGGTGAGCAGTTCTTC
cdr3_aa: CASVPQGGIGEQFF

j_call: TRBJ2-7
clone_size: NA
d_call: TRBD1
v_call: TRBV6-1
cdr3_nt: TGTGCCAGCATCGCCGGGACAGGGAATTACGAGCAGTACTTC
cdr3_aa: CASIAGTGNYEQYF

j_call: TRBJ2-7
clone_size: NA
d_call: TRBD1
v_call: TRBV18
cdr3_nt: TGTGCCAGCTCACGGGACAGGGAGGGCAACGAGCAGTACTTC
cdr3_aa: CASSRDREGNEQYF

j_call: TRBJ2-7
clone_size: once
d_call: TRBD1
v_call: TRBV29-1
cdr3_nt: TGCAGCGTCCCGGGACAGGGGGTCTCCTACGAGCAGTACTTC
cdr3_aa: CSVPGQGVSYEQYF

j_call: TRBJ1-2
clone_size: NA
d_call: NA
v_call: TRBV7-6
cdr3_nt: TGTGCCACCAGCGGGGGGGTGGGAAGCTATGGCTACACCTTC
cdr3_aa: CATSGGVGSYGYTF

j_call: TRBJ1-5
clone_size: NA
d_call: NA
v_call: TRBV29-1
cdr3_nt: TGCAGCGTCGGGGGACTTAACGATCAGCCCCAGCATTTT
cdr3_aa: CSVGGLNDQPQHF

j_call: TRBJ2-7
clone_size: NA
d_call: TRBD1
v_call: TRBV18
cdr3_nt: TGTGCCAGCTCACCACGGTACTCAGGGACAGGGAGATACGAGCAGTACTTC
cdr3_aa: CASSPRYSGTGRYEQYF

j_call: TRBJ2-5
clone_size: NA
d_call: TRBD1
v_call: TRBV6-1
cdr3_nt: TGTGCCAGCATTATGGGACAGGGCGAAGAGACCCAGTACTTC
cdr3_aa: CASIMGQGEETQYF

j_call: TRBJ1-1
clone_size: NA
d_call: TRBD1
v_call: TRBV7-8
cdr3_nt: TGTGCCAGCAGCTTCGGACAGGAGAAAACTGAAGCTTTCTTT
cdr3_aa: CASSFGQEKTEAFF

j_call: TRBJ1-4
clone_size: NA
d_call: NA
v_call: TRBV6-5
cdr3_nt: TGTGCCAGCAGTCGGCGGGGGAGTGAAAAACTGTTTTTT
cdr3_aa: CASSRRGSEKLFF